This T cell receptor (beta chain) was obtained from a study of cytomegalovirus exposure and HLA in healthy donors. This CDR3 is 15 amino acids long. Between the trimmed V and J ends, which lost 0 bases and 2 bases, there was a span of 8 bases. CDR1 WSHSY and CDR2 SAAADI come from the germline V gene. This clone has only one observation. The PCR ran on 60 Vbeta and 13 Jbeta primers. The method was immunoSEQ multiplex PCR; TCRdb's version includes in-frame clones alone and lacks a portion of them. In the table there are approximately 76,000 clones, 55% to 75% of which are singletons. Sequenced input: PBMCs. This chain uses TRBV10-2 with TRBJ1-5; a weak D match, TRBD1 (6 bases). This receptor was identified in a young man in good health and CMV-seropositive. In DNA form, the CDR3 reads TGCGCCAGCAGTGAGTCAGGGGGGGGCAATCAGCCCCAGCATTTT. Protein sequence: CASSESGGGNQPQHF.